These 4 T cell receptor beta chains were sequenced from one sample in a study of OX40 agonist ivuxolimab in advanced cancers. The protocol used for the library was the immunoSEQ multiplex PCR assay. TCRdb retrieved this table from immuneACCESS and kept in-frame rearrangements only. Not all clones are present; in checked studies, unresolved V genes account for under half, and no reason is known for the remainder. The sample data list 50,000 to 65,000 clones, and 88% of these were observed just once. The ten largest clonotypes hold approximately 3.8% of the sample. The material was CD4+ or CD8+ T cells sorted from blood, obtained in a trial of the OX40 agonist ivuxolimab. These receptors all stem from an adult with an advanced solid tumor such as melanoma, head and neck, liver or kidney cancer.

This chain connects TRBV27 to TRBJ2-1, with 11 bases matching TRBD2. V shed 4 bases, J shed 7 bases, and the junction held 3 bases outside the gene matches. The germline V gene encodes CDR1 MNHEY and CDR2 SMNVEV (reference sequence). The CDR3 contains 14 residues. The CDR3 protein is CASSYGTSGNEQFF. As DNA, the CDR3 is TGTGCCAGCAGTTACGGGACTAGCGGTAATGAGCAGTTCTTC.

The chain recombines TRBV10-3 with TRBJ2-2; no clear D. Trimming took 9 bases from V and 0 from J, leaving 8 bases between them. The CDR3 totals 13 residues. Germline V gene data show CDR1 as ENHRY and CDR2 as SYGVKD. The CDR3 DNA reads TGTGCCATTAGAGGACCGAACACCGGGGAGCTGTTTTTT. It is translated as CAIRGPNTGELFF.

J is TRBJ1-1 and V is TRBV5-4; D not certain. The germline CDR1 and CDR2 sequences are SGHNT and YYREEE (reference sequence). CDR3 length: 13 amino acids. The V gene lost 4 bases and the J gene lost 1 base, with 8 bases spanning the gap. CDR3 sequence (DNA): TGTGCCAGCAGCGCCGACTGGAACACTGAAGCTTTCTTT. As protein: CASSADWNTEAFF.

The chain is built from TRBV5-4 and TRBJ1-1, with D perhaps matching TRBD1 (5 bases). There are 14 residues in the CDR3. The V end lost 4 bases, the J end lost 0 bases, and 10 bases lay between the germline ends. CDR1 and CDR2 from the germline V gene are SGHNT and YYREEE (reference sequence). The CDR3 region is CASSRDGVNTEAFF. The CDR3 nucleotides are TGTGCCAGCAGCCGGGACGGAGTGAACACTGAAGCTTTCTTT.